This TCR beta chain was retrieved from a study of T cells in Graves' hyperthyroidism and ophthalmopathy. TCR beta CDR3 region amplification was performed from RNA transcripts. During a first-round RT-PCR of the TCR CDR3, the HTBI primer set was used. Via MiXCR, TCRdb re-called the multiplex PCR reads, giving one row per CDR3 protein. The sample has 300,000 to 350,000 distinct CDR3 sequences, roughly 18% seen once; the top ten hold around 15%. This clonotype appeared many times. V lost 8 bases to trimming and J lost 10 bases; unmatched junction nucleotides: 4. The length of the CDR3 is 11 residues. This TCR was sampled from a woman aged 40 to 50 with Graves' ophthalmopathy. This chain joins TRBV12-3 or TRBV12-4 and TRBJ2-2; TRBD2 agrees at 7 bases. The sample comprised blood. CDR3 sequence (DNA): TGTGCCAGCGCGGGAGTTGTGGAGCTGTTTTTT. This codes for CASAGVVELFF.